These 8 T cell receptor beta chains were all obtained from the same sample, sequenced in a study of T-cell reconstitution after alpha-beta-depleted transplantation in children. Preparing the TCRbeta library involved the use of unique molecular identifiers. MiXCR was run by TCRdb on the PCR reads, yielding one entry per CDR3 protein. The data contain about 540,000 distinct CDR3 sequences, more than 20% of them singletons. Sequenced material: PBMCs, taken before TCRalphabeta/CD19-depleted stem cell transplant. Every receptor here comes from a boy less than two years old with Wiskott-Aldrich syndrome, due to receive a stem cell transplant.

This chain joins TRBV7-9 and TRBJ2-7; TRBD2 might be the D (5 bases). Germline V gene data show CDR1 as SEHNR and CDR2 as FQNEAQ (reference sequence). CDR3 length: 14 residues. V was shortened by 5 bases and J by 3 bases, with 14 bases between the two germline ends. CDR3 in DNA: TGTGCCAGCAGCAGAACCGGGGTTTACTACGAGCAGTACTTC. Its protein product is CASSRTGVYYEQYF. Full variable domain (remainder filled in from reference TRBV7-9 and TRBJ2-7): DTGVSQNPRHKITKRGQNVTFRCDPISEHNRLYWYRQTLGQGPEFLTYFQNEAQLEKSRLLSDRFSAERPKGSFSTLEIQRTEQGDSAMYLCASSRTGVYYEQYFGPGTRLTVT.

This clonotype has at least ten counts. V is TRBV4-1 and J is TRBJ2-5; D not resolved. The CDR3 sequence is 11 residues long. Germline V lookup: CDR1 MGHRA, CDR2 YSYEKL. Trimming pared 5 bases from V and 4 bases from J, leaving 5 bases between. CDR3 region: CASSSTETQYF. The CDR3 nucleotides are TGCGCCAGCAGCTCCACAGAGACCCAGTACTTC.

J is TRBJ1-4 and V is TRBV12-3 or TRBV12-4, with D unresolved. V lost 3 bases and J 5 bases, leaving 7 bases between the germline ends. The length of the CDR3 is 13 residues. The CDR3 sequence is CASSLEANEKLFF. The CDR3 DNA sequence: TGTGCCAGCAGTTTGGAAGCGAATGAAAAACTGTTTTTT.

This clonotype was observed a few times. For the CDR3, the DNA is TGCAGTGCTTCCGGGAGGGCAGGAGCTTTCTTT. Translating it yields CSASGRAGAFF. V usage is TRBV20-1 and J usage is TRBJ1-1; D is uncertain. The CDR3 covers 11 residues. The germline V gene has CDR1 DFQATT and CDR2 SNEGSKA (reference sequence). Trimming took 5 bases from V and 10 from J, leaving 14 bases between them.

In its sample, this clonotype was seen many times. Germline and junction disagree at one end, which may indicate a read error. The rearrangement joins TRBV12-3 or TRBV12-4 to TRBJ1-3; D unresolved. This CDR3 comprises 13 residues. The chain's CDR3 is CASSFSSGNTIYF. The CDR3 nucleotides are TGCGCCAGCAGCTTCAGCTCTGGAAACACCATATATTTT.

This clonotype was seen only a few times. The chain combines TRBV10-1 with TRBJ2-1; 9 bases fit TRBD2. This CDR3 comprises 16 residues. CDR1 is WNHNN, CDR2 SYGVQD, per germline (reference sequence). V dropped 2 bases and J dropped 8; count of bases not matched to a gene: 10. The CDR3 DNA reads TGCGCCAGCAGTGAGGCGGCGGGAGGGCCTGCGGATGAGCAGTTCTTC. Its protein product is CASSEAAGGPADEQFF.

V gene TRBV12-3 or TRBV12-4 combines with J gene TRBJ2-5, with TRBD2 identical over 7 bases. The CDR3 consists of 14 residues. V shed 2 bases, J shed 4 bases, and the junction held 4 bases outside the gene matches. CDR3 nucleotides: TGTGCCAGCAGTTTATGGGGGAGGGCAGAGACCCAGTACTTC. Protein: CASSLWGRAETQYF.

This clonotype came up a few times. This chain joins TRBV10-1 and TRBJ2-5; D remains ambiguous. The CDR3 length is 14 residues. Trimming stripped 3 bases from V and 2 bases from J, with 10 bases between. Germline V gives CDR1 WNHNN, CDR2 SYGVQD (reference sequence). The CDR3 reads CASSDRSNQETQYF. The CDR3 DNA sequence: TGCGCCAGCAGTGATCGGTCTAATCAAGAGACCCAGTACTTC.